Listed here are 10 T cell receptor beta chains from one sample, sequenced in a study of blood T cells in healthy people across ages. Sample-barcoded 5' priming and a J-beta primer mix drove a second PCR of roughly 6 to 12 cycles. TCRdb passed the 5' RACE reads through MiXCR, listing each CDR3 protein once. The sample records about 680,000 distinct CDR3 sequences, around half being singletons. Input material: blood. Every receptor here comes from a woman aged 60 to 75 in good health.

This clonotype was detected a few times. This chain connects TRBV20-1 to TRBJ1-2; perhaps TRBD1 as D (6 bases). CDR1 is DFQATT and CDR2 is SNEGSKA in the germline V gene (reference sequence). Trimming cost V 7 bases and J 4 bases, with 22 bases left between them. This CDR3 is 15 amino acids long. CDR3 sequence: CSVKTGGAGGYGYTF. The CDR3 DNA sequence: TGCAGTGTCAAGACTGGGGGCGCGGGGGGCTATGGCTACACCTTC.

This clonotype has more than one count but fewer than ten. V and J are TRBV5-1 and TRBJ2-5, with TRBD1 matching 7 bases. The J call may be faulty, since TRBJ2-7 better matches the DNA end. The CDR3 is made up of 14 amino acids. Germline CDR1 is SGHRS and CDR2 is YFSETQ. The CDR3 DNA reads TGCGCCAGCAGGCATCCGGGACAGTCAGCCGAGCAGTACTTC. Residues: CASRHPGQSAEQYF.

The rearrangement links TRBV20-1 to TRBJ2-7; 8 nucleotides agree with TRBD2. This CDR3 spans 14 amino acids. The ends lost 2 bases at V and 2 bases at J; junction bases unmatched: 5. In germline, CDR1 is DFQATT, CDR2 SNEGSKA (reference sequence). The CDR3, as DNA: TGCAGTGCTAGAAATAGCGGGAAAGCCTACGAGCAGTACTTC. It encodes CSARNSGKAYEQYF.

This clonotype was seen a few times. The chain has TRBV4-1 and TRBJ2-3; 11 positions agree with TRBD1. V trimming: 0 bases; J trimming: 4 bases; junction bases outside the gene matches: 15. Germline V CDR1 and CDR2: MGHRA, YSYEKL. There are 20 residues in the CDR3. The CDR3 DNA follows: TGCGCCAGCAGCCAAGATTGGTTTCCTATGCGGGACAGGGGGTCAGATACGCAGTATTTT. Amino acids: CASSQDWFPMRDRGSDTQYF.

This clonotype was observed a few times. The V and J genes are TRBV10-3 and TRBJ2-1; 10 bases match TRBD2. J was trimmed by 8 bases and V by 6 bases; bases with no gene match: 7. CDR1 and CDR2 from the germline V gene are ENHRY and SYGVKD. The CDR3 sequence is 14 residues long. CDR3 residues: CAIRETLAGDEQFF. The CDR3 DNA is TGTGCCATCAGGGAGACCCTAGCGGGAGATGAGCAGTTCTTC.

This clonotype was detected only a few times. V and J are TRBV12-3 or TRBV12-4 and TRBJ1-6; a weak D match, TRBD1 (5 bases). Trimming stripped 7 bases from V and 7 bases from J, with 14 bases between. The CDR3 covers 14 residues. The chain's CDR3 is CASTPGSLNSPLHF. The CDR3 DNA reads TGTGCCAGCACCCCAGGGTCCCTAAATTCACCCCTCCACTTT.

This rearrangement joins TRBV10-3 to TRBJ2-7; 9 nucleotides match TRBD2. In germline, CDR1 is ENHRY, CDR2 SYGVKD. Unmatched junction bases numbered 4, after V lost 5 bases and J lost 2 bases. CDR3 length: 14 amino acids. The CDR3 is CAISPGTSTYEQYF. The DNA for the CDR3 is TGTGCCATCAGTCCCGGGACTAGCACCTACGAGCAGTACTTC.

Comment on this clonotype: It may be a read error: a sequence one base away is much more abundant. The rearrangement links TRBV14 to TRBJ1-2, with D unclear. The CDR3 contains 12 residues. Germline V CDR1 and CDR2: SGHDN, FVKESK. The chain's CDR3 is CAGSQDRPTLTF. The CDR3 bases are TGTGCCGGCAGCCAAGATCGGCCCACGCTCACCTTC. Full variable domain (rest looked up from reference TRBV14 and TRBJ1-2): EAGVTQFPSHSVIEKGQTVTLRCDPISGHDNLYWYRRVMGKEIKFLLHFVKESKQDESGMPNNRFLAERTGGTYSTLKVQPAELEDSGVYFCAGSQDRPTLTFGSGTRLTVV.

This chain connects TRBV2 to TRBJ1-5; a possible D gene is TRBD1 (6 bases). The CDR3 consists of 16 residues. Trimming took 3 bases from V and 0 from J, leaving 12 bases between them. Germline V gene lookup returns CDR1 SNHLY and CDR2 FYNNEI. The CDR3 sequence is CASSEGGGRSNQPQHF. CDR3 DNA: TGTGCCAGCAGTGAGGGAGGGGGGCGTAGCAATCAGCCCCAGCATTTT.

On this clonotype: One end of the junction varies from germline; a read error may be responsible. V is TRBV2 and J is TRBJ2-1, with a weak D call TRBD2 (6 bases). This CDR3 has 16 amino acids. Germline-derived CDR1 and CDR2 are SNHLY and FYNNEI. This CDR3 is CASDRDWGGIYDEQFF. The CDR3 bases are TGTGCCAGCGACCGCGACTGGGGCGGGATCTACGATGAGCAGTTCTTC.